Each of the 30 T cell receptor beta chains below was sequenced from the same sample in a study of blood T cells in healthy people across ages (dated by TCRdb to about 2015). Libraries came from 5' RACE. Instrument used: Illumina HiSeq 2500. The second PCR ran for roughly 7 to 11 cycles and used a J-beta primer mix along with a sample-barcoded 5' primer. TCRdb's own reprocessing of the public reads used fastp at Q25 and MiXCR and kept productive beta chains. Duplicate CDR3 protein sequences are folded into a single record with the most common DNA and genes. The sample profile shows roughly 730,000 distinct CDR3 sequences; more than 55% of them were found once. About a quarter of the sample is taken by the ten largest. Sequencing was performed on blood. The source of these receptors is a man aged 35 to 55 in good health.

This sequence joins TRBV4-1 and TRBJ1-4; TRBD1 matches 7 bases. Trimming removed 5 bases from V and 1 base from J; junction bases left unmatched: 4. This CDR3 has 15 residues. Germline values: CDR1 MGHRA, CDR2 YSYEKL. The DNA of the CDR3 is TGCGCCAGCAGCTACCGGGACAGAACTAATGAAAAACTGTTTTTT. As protein: CASSYRDRTNEKLFF.

The V gene is TRBV12-3 or TRBV12-4, the J gene TRBJ1-2; D is uncertain. This CDR3 has 15 amino acids. Trimming cost V 3 bases and J 4 bases, with 15 bases left between them. The CDR3, as DNA: TGTGCCAGCAGTTTGTCGATAGGGTTCACCTATGGCTACACCTTC. Translated: CASSLSIGFTYGYTF.

The genes are TRBV6-5 and TRBJ2-4, with D maybe TRBD2 (5 bases). The J call is uncertain, as TRBJ2-7 better fits the DNA end. In germline, CDR1 is MNHEY, CDR2 SVGAGI. The CDR3 length is 15 residues. In DNA form, the CDR3 reads TGTGCCAGCAGTTACTCAGGGAGTGGGGATTACGAGCAGTACTTC. Translating gives CASSYSGSGDYEQYF.

The chain employs TRBV7-9 and TRBJ2-5; D unresolved. The CDR3 contains 13 residues. The V and J ends lost 5 bases and 4 bases respectively, with 11 bases between them. In germline, CDR1 is SEHNR, CDR2 FQNEAQ (reference sequence). The CDR3 protein is CASSHGPPETQYF. Here the CDR3 DNA reads TGTGCCAGCAGCCACGGGCCCCCAGAGACCCAGTACTTC.

V gene TRBV9 combines with J gene TRBJ2-7; D perhaps matches TRBD2 (5 bases). In germline, CDR1 is SGDLS, CDR2 YYNGEE. There are 13 residues in the CDR3. V was pared by 0 bases and J by 3 bases, with 7 bases between. The CDR3 DNA follows: TGTGCCAGCAGCGTAGCGGGGAACTACGAGCAGTACTTC. It encodes CASSVAGNYEQYF.

The chain is built from TRBV10-3 and TRBJ2-1; TRBD2 agrees at 7 bases. Germline V lookup: CDR1 ENHRY, CDR2 SYGVKD. The CDR3 loop spans 15 amino acids. J gave up 4 bases and V 5 bases, and 8 bases lay outside the gene matches. CDR3 sequence: CAISLAPGGYNEQFF. For the CDR3, the DNA is TGTGCCATCAGTCTAGCCCCGGGGGGTTACAATGAGCAGTTCTTC.

The chain recombines TRBV25-1 with TRBJ2-5; 14 nucleotides line up with TRBD2. CDR3 length equals 20 residues. Germline V gene lookup returns CDR1 MGHDK and CDR2 SYGVNS. The junction had 14 bases not matched to a gene; V was cut back by 3 bases and J by 2 bases. In nucleotides, the CDR3 is TGTGCCAGCAGTGAGCAATTCACCGGGACTAGCGGGGGTGAACAAGAGACCCAGTACTTC. This encodes CASSEQFTGTSGGEQETQYF. The variable domain in full, completed from reference TRBV25-1 and TRBJ2-5, reads EADIYQTPRYLVIGTGKKITLECSQTMGHDKMYWYQQDPGMELHLIHYSYGVNSTEKGDLSSESTVSRIRTEHFPLTLESARPSHTSQYLCASSEQFTGTSGGEQETQYFGPGTRLLVL.

The rearrangement joins TRBV6-1 to TRBJ2-4, with D possibly TRBD2 on 7 matching bases. Judging by the DNA end, TRBJ2-5 fits better; the J call may be wrong. CDR3 length equals 16 residues. Germline lookup yields CDR1 MNHNS and CDR2 SASEGT. CDR3 region: CASSEAGGGRRWTQYF. The CDR3, as DNA: TGTGCCAGCAGTGAAGCTGGGGGGGGCCGGAGGTGGACCCAGTACTTC.

This chain joins TRBV29-1 and TRBJ2-7; the match to TRBD1 covers 9 bases. V was pared by 7 bases and J by 5 bases, with 6 bases of the junction left unmatched. Germline-derived CDR1 and CDR2 are SQVTM and ANQGSEA. The CDR3 is 12 residues long. The DNA of the CDR3 is TGCAGCGCCGAGGGGACAGGGAACGAGCAGTACTTC. Translation gives CSAEGTGNEQYF.

This chain connects TRBV29-1 to TRBJ1-2; D possibly corresponds to TRBD1 (5 bases). V lost 1 base, J lost 4 bases, and 19 bases lay in between. Germline V gene lookup returns CDR1 SQVTM and CDR2 ANQGSEA. The CDR3 consists of 16 residues. The CDR3 DNA sequence: TGCAGCGTTGAAGCGGGCAGGGAGCAGGAGTTCTATGGCTACACCTTC. Protein: CSVEAGREQEFYGYTF.

This chain connects TRBV10-2 to TRBJ2-1; possibly TRBD1 for D (5 bases). Per the germline V gene, CDR1 is WSHSY and CDR2 is SAAADI. The CDR3 runs to 13 residues. The V end lost 6 bases, the J end lost 10 bases, and 16 bases lay between the germline ends. This CDR3 is CASSEDSKYEQFF. The CDR3 DNA reads TGCGCCAGCAGCGAAGACAGCAAATACGAGCAGTTCTTC.

This clonotype has just a few counts. The gene calls are TRBV12-5 and TRBJ2-1, with 10 bases that match TRBD2. This CDR3 region has 18 residues. J lost 0 bases, V lost 6 bases, and 11 bases had no gene match. The germline gives CDR1 LGHNT, CDR2 FRNRAP. CDR3 in DNA: TGTGCTAGTGGCTCGACTAGCGGGTTAACCAGCTCCTACAATGAGCAGTTCTTC. Translated, it gives CASGSTSGLTSSYNEQFF.

Only a few counts were recorded for this clonotype. The chain combines TRBV4-2 with TRBJ1-2, with 7 bases fitting TRBD1. The CDR3 covers 15 residues. CDR1 is LGHNA, CDR2 YNFKEQ, per germline. Trimming took 1 base from V and 8 from J; bases not matched to a gene: 10. In DNA form, the CDR3 reads TGTGCCAGCAGCCAAGTGCACAGGGGAGAATACGGCTACACCTTC. This gives the protein CASSQVHRGEYGYTF.

The chain has TRBV20-1 and TRBJ2-1, with D perhaps matching TRBD1 or TRBD2 (6 bases each). Between the trimmed V and J ends, which lost 4 bases and 3 bases, there was a span of 13 bases. This CDR3 is 14 amino acids long. Germline V CDR1 and CDR2: DFQATT, SNEGSKA (reference sequence). DNA for the CDR3: TGCAGTGCTAATGGGGGGCGCGGCTACAATGAGCAGTTCTTC. Protein: CSANGGRGYNEQFF.

The V call is TRBV28, the J call TRBJ2-7; D remains unclear. CDR1 MDHEN and CDR2 SYDVKM come from the germline V gene. V was shortened by 5 bases and J by 6 bases, with 11 bases between the two germline ends. This CDR3 is built from 12 residues. The CDR3 protein is CASSATLGEQYF. The DNA of the CDR3 is TGTGCCAGCAGTGCGACCTTGGGCGAGCAGTACTTC. Combining the CDR3 with reference TRBV28 and TRBJ2-7 gives the whole variable domain DVKVTQSSRYLVKRTGEKVFLECVQDMDHENMFWYRQDPGLGLRLIYFSYDVKMKEKGDIPEGYSVSREKKERFSLILESASTNQTSMYLCASSATLGEQYFGPGTRLTVT.

Comment on this clonotype: A read error may explain this, as a much larger clone is one base away. The J gene is TRBJ2-2, the V gene TRBV4-2, with D maybe TRBD2 (5 bases). Germline V gene lookup returns CDR1 LGHNA and CDR2 YNFKEQ. This CDR3 has 15 amino acids. CDR3 nucleotides: TGTGCCGGCAGCCAGGTAGCGATAAACACCGGGGAGCTGTTTTTT. This sequence encodes CAGSQVAINTGELFF.

This chain connects TRBV3-1 to TRBJ2-1; TRBD1 matches at 8 bases. V was clipped by 0 bases and J by 7 bases; unmatched bases: 5. The CDR3 covers 15 residues. Germline CDR1 is LGHDT and CDR2 is YNNKEL (reference sequence). The CDR3 spells CASSQDRTGLNEQFF. The CDR3 region has the DNA TGTGCCAGCAGCCAAGATAGGACAGGGCTGAATGAGCAGTTCTTC.

This clonotype was detected once. The chain employs TRBV7-8 and TRBJ2-1; D perhaps matches TRBD2 (5 bases). CDR1 and CDR2 from the germline V gene are SGHVS and FQNEAQ. CDR3 length equals 20 residues. V was shortened by 4 bases and J by 0 bases, with 25 bases between the two germline ends. The CDR3 reads CASSSGRAGVKPRSYNEQFF. CDR3 coding DNA: TGTGCCAGCAGCTCCGGCCGGGCGGGCGTTAAACCTCGCTCCTACAATGAGCAGTTCTTC. Looking up the rest from reference TRBV7-8 and TRBJ2-1 gives the full variable domain: GAGVSQSPRYKVAKRGQDVALRCDPISGHVSLFWYQQALGQGPEFLTYFQNEAQLDKSGLPSDRFFAERPEGSVSTLKIQRTQQEDSAVYLCASSSGRAGVKPRSYNEQFFGPGTRLTVL.

This chain's CDR3 is CASSDQGGYNYFDEQFF. The CDR3 region has the DNA TGTGCCAGCAGTGACCAGGGGGGTTACAATTACTTTGATGAGCAGTTCTTC. The V call is TRBV6-1, the J call TRBJ2-1, with D possibly being TRBD1 (7 bases). Trimming cost V 3 bases and J 8 bases, with 23 bases left between them. The CDR3 extends over 17 amino acids. The germline V gene has CDR1 MNHNS and CDR2 SASEGT.

The rearrangement uses TRBV11-2 and TRBJ2-3; D is perhaps TRBD2 (6 bases). The CDR3 covers 16 residues. With 6 bases removed from V and 4 bases from J, the gap between germline ends came to 20 bases. Germline assignment: CDR1 SGHAT and CDR2 FQNNGV. The chain's CDR3 is CASRRYTGGTADTQYF. The CDR3 DNA follows: TGTGCCAGCAGGCGCTACACAGGAGGGACGGCAGATACGCAGTATTTT.

J is TRBJ2-7 and V is TRBV29-1, with D possibly being TRBD1 (6 bases). The CDR3 has 13 amino acids. Germline V lookup: CDR1 SQVTM, CDR2 ANQGSEA. Trimming took off 7 bases at V and 3 bases at J, with 16 bases between the two ends. This CDR3 is CSATQGTVYEQYF. CDR3 nucleotides: TGCAGCGCTACCCAGGGGACCGTCTACGAGCAGTACTTC.

The rearrangement uses TRBV29-1 and TRBJ1-1, with D hard to call. The CDR3 loop spans 14 amino acids. The germline V gene has CDR1 SQVTM and CDR2 ANQGSEA. Trimming stripped 5 bases from V and 2 bases from J, with 15 bases between. The CDR3 loop is CSVRIGGQNTEAFF. The CDR3, as DNA: TGCAGCGTTCGGATTGGAGGGCAAAACACTGAAGCTTTCTTT.

The chain carries TRBV7-9 and TRBJ1-4; TRBD1 agrees at 7 bases. Germline V gene lookup returns CDR1 SEHNR and CDR2 FQNEAQ (reference sequence). The CDR3 runs to 16 residues. Germline trimming cut 4 bases from V and 0 bases from J; bases unmatched to any gene: 5. CDR3 sequence reads: CASSSNRGTTNEKLFF. CDR3 DNA: TGTGCCAGCAGCTCAAACAGGGGCACAACTAATGAAAAACTGTTTTTT.

This clonotype occurred a few times. V gene TRBV7-2 combines with J gene TRBJ2-1; the D gene is possibly TRBD2 (5 bases). The V end was cut by 5 bases, the J end by 6 bases, with 17 bases between. This CDR3 contains 15 residues. CDR1 and CDR2 from the germline V gene are SGHTA and FQGNSA. CDR3: CASSKTNPRGNEQFF. The CDR3 DNA follows: TGTGCCAGCAGCAAGACAAATCCCCGGGGCAATGAGCAGTTCTTC.

As for this clonotype: With a much larger clone just one base away, this may be a read error. The chain combines TRBV11-3 with TRBJ2-5; D is possibly TRBD2 (6 bases). Per germline, CDR1 SGHNT and CDR2 YENEEA. The CDR3 sequence is 13 residues long. This CDR3 is CASSFGGQETLYF. CDR3 nucleotides: TGTGCCAGCAGCTTCGGGGGTCAAGAGACCCTGTACTTC. Filled out from reference TRBV11-3 and TRBJ2-5, the complete variable domain reads EAGVVQSPRYKIIEKKQPVAFWCNPISGHNTLYWYLQNLGQGPELLIRYENEEAVDDSQLPKDRFSAERLKGVDSTLKIQPAELGDSAVYLCASSFGGQETLYFGPGTRLLVL.

This clonotype was detected only a few times. V gene TRBV21-1 combines with J gene TRBJ2-7; the D call of TRBD1 is as the table states it, not checked on the DNA. TRBV21-1 is termed a pseudogene. The CDR3 sequence is 16 residues long. The CDR3 sequence: CANRGKPGQGYWEQYF. As DNA, the CDR3 is TGTGCTAATAGGGGTAAACCGGGACAGGGGTATTGGGAGCAGTACTTC.

This clonotype came up a few times. This chain links TRBV28 with TRBJ2-7; D unclear. Germline CDR1 and CDR2: MDHEN and SYDVKM. The CDR3 runs to 16 residues. V dropped 2 bases and J dropped 4 bases, with 18 bases sitting between them. The CDR3 bases are TGTGCCAGCAGTTTAGGGTTGACACTGAAGGGATACGAGCAGTACTTC. Translating it yields CASSLGLTLKGYEQYF.

The gene calls are TRBV20-1 and TRBJ2-3; D might be TRBD2 (5 bases). The V and J ends lost 0 bases and 4 bases respectively, with 14 bases between them. The germline gives CDR1 DFQATT, CDR2 SNEGSKA (reference sequence). The CDR3 sequence is 15 residues long. CDR3 sequence: CSARDLGPGADTQYF. The CDR3 nucleotides read TGCAGTGCTAGAGATTTAGGGCCCGGGGCAGATACGCAGTATTTT.

The V and J genes are TRBV3-1 and TRBJ2-5, with TRBD1 as a possible D gene (6 bases). The CDR3 consists of 14 residues. V lost 3 bases to trimming and J lost 5 bases, with 13 bases between them. The V gene's germline CDR1 is LGHDT and CDR2 YNNKEL (reference sequence). In DNA, the CDR3 is TGTGCCAGCAGCCAGGGCAGGGGCCGGGAGACCCAGTACTTC. Translated, it gives CASSQGRGRETQYF.

V usage is TRBV7-6 and J usage is TRBJ2-1; D is undetermined. The CDR3 has 13 amino acids. Deletions cut 0 bases from V and 5 bases from J, with 5 bases between. Germline values: CDR1 SGHVS, CDR2 FNYEAQ. The CDR3 region has the DNA TGTGCCAGCAGCTTAGCGCAGAACAATGAGCAGTTCTTC. Protein product: CASSLAQNNEQFF.